A single sample is the source of the 14 T cell receptor beta chains below, sequenced in a study of blood T cells in healthy people across ages. A J-beta primer mix and a sample-barcoded 5' primer were used in a second PCR of roughly 6 to 12 cycles. MiXCR, run by TCRdb on the 5' RACE reads, gives a single entry per CDR3 protein. The repertoire holds 1.5 million to 1.8 million distinct CDR3 sequences, with roughly 43% as singletons. Sequenced material: blood. The receptors shown here come from a woman in her late teens or twenties in good health.

This rearrangement joins TRBV20-1 to TRBJ1-2; D gene uncertain. The germline V gene has CDR1 DFQATT and CDR2 SNEGSKA (reference sequence). The V end lost 3 bases, the J end lost 4 bases, and 15 bases lay between the germline ends. CDR3 length: 14 residues. The CDR3 nucleotides are TGCAGTGCTAGCGTGGGCCCGGTGGGCTATGGCTACACCTTC. Its protein product is CSASVGPVGYGYTF.

This clonotype appeared a few times. The chain employs TRBV7-9 and TRBJ2-3; D not resolved. Trimming cost V 1 base and J 2 bases, with 7 bases left between them. There are 14 residues in the CDR3. CDR1 and CDR2 from the germline V gene are SEHNR and FQNEAQ (reference sequence). The CDR3 DNA follows: TGTGCCAGCAGCTTAGTGGAGTTCACAGATACGCAGTATTTT. This gives the protein CASSLVEFTDTQYF.

Only a few counts were recorded for this clonotype. J is TRBJ2-7 and V is TRBV20-1, with D possibly TRBD2 on 6 matching bases. Germline CDR1 reads DFQATT; CDR2 reads SNEGSKA (reference sequence). The CDR3 is 15 residues long. V was pared by 2 bases and J by 0 bases, with 14 bases between. The CDR3 reads CSARSGTPASYEQYF. CDR3 coding DNA: TGCAGTGCTAGATCAGGGACTCCAGCCTCCTACGAGCAGTACTTC.

The V call is TRBV7-3, the J call TRBJ2-1, with 13 bases fitting TRBD2. The CDR3 extends over 19 amino acids. Germline CDR1 SGHTA, CDR2 FQGTGA. V shed 4 bases, J shed 0 bases, and the junction held 9 bases outside the gene matches. CDR3 residues: CASSSSGTSGKSSYNEQFF. CDR3 DNA sequence: TGTGCCAGCAGCTCGTCCGGGACTAGCGGGAAGAGCTCCTACAATGAGCAGTTCTTC.

The chain has TRBV6-1 and TRBJ2-5; 10 bases are shared with TRBD2. V shed 7 bases, J shed 11 bases, and the junction held 16 bases outside the gene matches. The CDR3 runs 15 residues. CDR1 is MNHNS and CDR2 is SASEGT in the germline V gene. CDR3 DNA sequence: TGTGCCAGCAACAGCGGGAGGGGGGACTACAATGAGCAGTACTTC. This encodes CASNSGRGDYNEQYF.

Of note for this clonotype: This may be a read error: a much more frequent sequence differs by one nucleotide. The chain links TRBV7-2 to TRBJ2-3; unclear D gene. Germline lookup yields CDR1 SGHTA and CDR2 FQGNSA. The CDR3 sequence is 14 residues long. The DNA of the CDR3 is TGTGCCGGCAGCTTCTCGGGCGGCACAGATACGCAGTATTTT. It encodes CAGSFSGGTDTQYF.

CDR3 amino acids: CASSYSRAEKLFF. The CDR3 DNA is TGTGCCAGCAGTTACTCGAGGGCAGAAAAACTGTTTTTT. This chain joins TRBV6-5 and TRBJ1-4; D gene ambiguous. V lost 0 bases to trimming and J lost 8 bases, with 7 bases between them. Looked up from germline, CDR1 is MNHEY and CDR2 is SVGAGI. This CDR3 region has 13 residues.

This rearrangement joins TRBV10-3 to TRBJ2-7, with D perhaps assigned TRBD1 or TRBD2 (5 bases each). From germline, CDR1 is ENHRY and CDR2 SYGVKD. The CDR3 spans 18 residues. V lost 4 bases and J lost 10, with 32 bases in between. Written as DNA, the CDR3 is TGTGCCATCAGTGGCTCCCTCCAGTTTGGGGATAAGAGAGGGGCCCAGTACTTC. This gives the protein CAISGSLQFGDKRGAQYF.

This clonotype showed up just a few times. The chain uses TRBV27 and TRBJ1-5, with D possibly being TRBD1 (6 bases). V shed 3 bases and J shed 7 bases, with 10 bases lying between them. The CDR3 has 13 residues. Germline CDR1 and CDR2: MNHEY and SMNVEV (reference sequence). CDR3 protein: CASSFGGAQPQHF. Here the CDR3 DNA reads TGTGCCAGCAGTTTCGGGGGGGCACAGCCCCAGCATTTT.

The chain links TRBV29-1 to TRBJ2-1, with TRBD1 matching over 8 bases. After removal of 6 bases from V and 10 bases from J, the junction contained 17 bases not matched to a gene. The CDR3 extends over 15 amino acids. Looked up from germline, CDR1 is SQVTM and CDR2 is ANQGSEA. CDR3 amino acids: CSVLGGQASSYEQFF. CDR3 nucleotide sequence: TGCAGCGTCTTAGGGGGACAGGCGAGCTCCTACGAGCAGTTCTTC.

This chain uses TRBV9 with TRBJ2-1; TRBD2 matches 10 bases. Looked up from germline, CDR1 is SGDLS and CDR2 is YYNGEE. The V segment lost 5 bases and the J segment 4 bases; nucleotides outside the gene matches: 9. The CDR3 runs 16 residues. DNA for the CDR3: TGTGCCAGCAGTACGACACTAGCGGGAAGTTACAATGAGCAGTTCTTC. Protein sequence: CASSTTLAGSYNEQFF.

This clonotype showed up just a few times. This rearrangement joins TRBV20-1 to TRBJ2-1, with 14 bases identical to TRBD2. This CDR3 spans 16 amino acids. V lost 0 bases, J lost 10 bases, and 8 bases stayed unmatched. Germline lookup yields CDR1 DFQATT and CDR2 SNEGSKA (reference sequence). The CDR3 region has the DNA TGCAGTGCTAGAGATTGGGGACTAGCGGGAGACCGGGAGCAGTTCTTC. Its protein product is CSARDWGLAGDREQFF.

The chain is built from TRBV5-1 and TRBJ2-1; D uncertain. Germline CDR1 and CDR2: SGHRS and YFSETQ. With 0 bases removed from V and 6 bases from J, the gap between germline ends came to 10 bases. The CDR3 consists of 14 residues. DNA of the CDR3: TGCGCCAGCAGCTTGGGCATCTCGGGCAATGAGCAGTTCTTC. This gives the protein CASSLGISGNEQFF.

This clonotype has a single count. V and J are TRBV4-1 and TRBJ2-3, with 9 bases matching TRBD1. CDR3 length: 14 amino acids. V shed 4 bases, J shed 6 bases, and the junction held 5 bases outside the gene matches. The germline CDR1 and CDR2 sequences are MGHRA and YSYEKL. The DNA for the CDR3 is TGCGCCAGCAGCCGGGGCGACAGGGGGGATACGCAGTATTTT. This gives the protein CASSRGDRGDTQYF.